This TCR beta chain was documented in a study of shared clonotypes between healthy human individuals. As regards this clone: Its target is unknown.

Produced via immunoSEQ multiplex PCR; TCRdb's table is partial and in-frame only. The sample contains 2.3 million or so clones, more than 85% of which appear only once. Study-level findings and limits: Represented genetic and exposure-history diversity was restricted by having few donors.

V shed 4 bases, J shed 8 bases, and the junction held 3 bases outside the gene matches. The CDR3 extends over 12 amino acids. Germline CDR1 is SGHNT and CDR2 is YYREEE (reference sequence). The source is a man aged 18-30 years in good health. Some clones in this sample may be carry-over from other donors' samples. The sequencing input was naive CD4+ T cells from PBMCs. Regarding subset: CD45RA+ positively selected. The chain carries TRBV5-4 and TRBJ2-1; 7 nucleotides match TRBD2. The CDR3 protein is CASSPRGDEQFF. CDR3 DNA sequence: TGTGCCAGCAGCCCACGGGGGGATGAGCAGTTCTTC.